This T cell receptor beta chain was observed in a study of T cells after yellow fever vaccination. The germline V gene has CDR1 MNHNS and CDR2 SASEGT. This CDR3 region has 16 residues. The V and J ends lost 5 bases and 5 bases respectively, with 20 bases between them. This clonotype was recorded a few times. TCRdb re-called the 5' RACE reads with MiXCR, one entry per CDR3 protein. Of approximately 260,000 distinct CDR3 sequences in the sample, 10% to 15% are singletons; the top ten hold roughly 0.5%. The chain joins TRBV6-1 to TRBJ2-3; D is possibly TRBD1 (5 bases). This TCR was sampled from a young man who received the YFV17D yellow fever vaccine. Sequencing was performed on CD4+ T cells sorted from PBMCs, taken 45 days after the yellow fever booster vaccination. The chain's CDR3 is CASSRPPGLGGDTQYF. The CDR3 DNA reads TGTGCCAGCAGTAGGCCTCCAGGGTTAGGCGGAGATACGCAGTATTTT.